These 9 T cell receptor beta chains were all obtained from the same sample, sequenced in a study of blood T cells in healthy people across ages. PCR was performed a second time for 7 to 11 cycles using a sample-barcoded 5' primer and a J-beta primer mix. Each CDR3 protein is one row after TCRdb ran MiXCR on the 5' RACE reads. Here the sample spans 580,000 or so distinct CDR3 sequences, around 48% being singletons. Sequencing was carried out using blood. These receptors all come from a man at least 80 years old in good health.

The chain uses TRBV5-1 and TRBJ2-3; possible D gene TRBD1, 7 bases. This CDR3 has 15 residues. V dropped 0 bases and J dropped 5 bases, with 13 bases sitting between them. From germline, CDR1 is SGHRS and CDR2 YFSETQ. The CDR3 DNA is TGCGCCAGCAGCTTGGCGGCAGGGGGGAAAGATACGCAGTATTTT. Translation gives CASSLAAGGKDTQYF.

This sequence joins TRBV20-1 and TRBJ2-3, with D possibly being TRBD1 (8 bases). This CDR3 contains 15 residues. Per the germline V gene, CDR1 is DFQATT and CDR2 is SNEGSKA (reference sequence). V was cut by 5 bases and J by 1 base, with 16 bases left in between. The CDR3, as DNA: TGCAGTGCTCAGGGGGCGGGGGCCCGCACAGATACGCAGTATTTT. It yields the protein CSAQGAGARTDTQYF.

The J gene is TRBJ2-3, the V gene TRBV7-2; no reliable D call. Per germline, CDR1 SGHTA and CDR2 FQGNSA. The CDR3 consists of 12 residues. V dropped 2 bases and J dropped 6 bases, with 6 bases sitting between them. The CDR3, as DNA: TGTGCCAGCAGCTTAACCTCGGATACGCAGTATTTT. Its translation: CASSLTSDTQYF. The complete variable domain, with remaining parts taken from reference TRBV7-2 and TRBJ2-3, reads GAGVSQSPSNKVTEKGKDVELRCDPISGHTALYWYRQSLGQGLEFLIYFQGNSAPDKSGLPSDRFSAERTGGSVSTLTIQRTQQEDSAVYLCASSLTSDTQYFGPGTRLTVL.

This clonotype occurred many times. The rearrangement uses TRBV6-6 and TRBJ1-1, with a tentative D call TRBD1 (6 bases). V was pared by 10 bases and J by 7 bases, with 28 bases between. CDR1 and CDR2 from the germline V gene are MNHNY and SVGAGI (reference sequence). The CDR3 covers 16 residues. In DNA form, the CDR3 reads TGTGCCATCTACGAAGGACAGAACTCAAGAAATTGTGAAGCTTTCTTT. Its protein is CAIYEGQNSRNCEAFF.

This clonotype was seen a few times. It may be a read error: a sequence one base away is much more abundant. This rearrangement joins TRBV6-6 to TRBJ1-2, with D uncertain. This CDR3 contains 14 residues. V lost 7 bases and J lost 3, with 15 bases in between. Germline V lookup: CDR1 MNHNY, CDR2 SVGAGI (reference sequence). The chain's CDR3 is CASTLGGGYYGYTF. The CDR3 DNA follows: TGTGCCAGCACCCTCGGCGGCGGATACTATGGCTACACCTTC.

This clonotype was seen repeatedly, ten times or more. V usage is TRBV2 and J usage is TRBJ1-2; D is uncertain. V lost 8 bases, J lost 3 bases, and 7 bases lay in between. The CDR3 runs 11 residues. Germline CDR1 SNHLY, CDR2 FYNNEI. The CDR3 sequence: CASGQDYGYTF. The CDR3 region has the DNA TGTGCCAGCGGTCAGGACTATGGCTACACCTTC.

This chain connects TRBV7-9 to TRBJ2-2, with D unresolved. From germline, CDR1 is SEHNR and CDR2 FQNEAQ (reference sequence). This CDR3 comprises 16 residues. V shed 0 bases and J shed 0 bases, with 8 bases lying between them. CDR3 region: CASSLAWAANTGELFF. CDR3 sequence (DNA): TGTGCCAGCAGCTTAGCTTGGGCGGCGAACACCGGGGAGCTGTTTTTT. Full variable domain (remainder filled in from reference TRBV7-9 and TRBJ2-2): DTGVSQNPRHKITKRGQNVTFRCDPISEHNRLYWYRQTLGQGPEFLTYFQNEAQLEKSRLLSDRFSAERPKGSFSTLEIQRTEQGDSAMYLCASSLAWAANTGELFFGEGSRLTVL.

The chain recombines TRBV7-3 with TRBJ2-5, with D uncertain. V was pared by 4 bases and J by 2 bases, with 8 bases between. Germline V CDR1 and CDR2: SGHTA, FQGTGA. The CDR3 loop spans 13 amino acids. The CDR3 protein is CASSSYSQETQYF. Written as DNA, the CDR3 is TGTGCCAGCAGCTCGTATAGTCAAGAGACCCAGTACTTC.

The chain employs TRBV3-1 and TRBJ2-5; 8 nucleotides line up with TRBD1. The CDR3 consists of 15 residues. CDR1 is LGHDT, CDR2 YNNKEL, per germline (reference sequence). V dropped 4 bases and J dropped 4; count of bases not matched to a gene: 8. This chain's CDR3 is CASSPGQGSGETQYF. The CDR3 DNA reads TGTGCCAGCAGCCCTGGACAGGGAAGTGGAGAGACCCAGTACTTC.